This TCR beta chain was captured by sequencing in a study of blood T cell repertoires in COVID-19. Turning to the study itself: Specimens from acute and convalescent COVID-19 originated in the United States, Italy and Spain.

Authors' methods: Nucleated cell number was recorded as an estimate derived from reference gene primer amplification. Repertoires were generated with immunoSEQ multiplex PCR, while TCRdb's copy carries only in-frame clones and drops some. Clone size and the V and J calls come from that table; the DNA yielded D and trimming. This table holds under 200,000 clones, around 90% found once. The sequenced sample was peripheral blood. The TCR originated in a man aged 55 to 69 with active or convalescent COVID-19.

CDR3 sequence reads: CASGLTGAGSPLHF. In nucleotides, the CDR3 is TGCGCCAGCGGATTGACAGGGGCAGGGTCACCCCTCCACTTT. The J gene is TRBJ1-6, the V gene TRBV5-1; 8 nucleotides align to TRBD1. With 7 bases clipped from V and 10 bases from J, the junction kept 10 bases outside the gene matches. Germline lookup yields CDR1 SGHRS and CDR2 YFSETQ. This CDR3 has 14 amino acids.